This TCR beta chain originates from a study of T cell responses to AZD1222 COVID-19 vaccine. The wider study: Second doses that came at about 4 or about 12 weeks were put together. Study results and limitations: Mostly white British, mostly female donors; authors suggested clonal diversity may be underestimated. Reportedly, nearly half the spike-specific TCRs target unmutated variant regions. Regions 160-218 and 743-854 dominated among vaccine-associated CD4 TCRs spanning spike.

Points on this clone: As yet, its antigen is unknown.

The repertoire was sequenced with immunoSEQ multiplex PCR; TCRdb's copy has only in-frame clones and lacks some. Here the sample spans 95,000 to 150,000 clones, under 90% being singletons. The CDR3 consists of 15 residues. J was trimmed by 5 bases and V by 1 base; bases with no gene match: 3. The germline gives CDR1 SNHLY, CDR2 FYNNEI. The chain is built from TRBV2 and TRBJ2-2, with 8 bases fitting TRBD1. The sequence derives from an adult in good health. The sample in question was peripheral blood, obtained on day 0 of AZD1222 vaccination. The CDR3 sequence: CASSEVGQETGELFF. The CDR3 DNA sequence: TGTGCCAGCAGTGAAGTGGGACAGGAAACCGGGGAGCTGTTTTTT.